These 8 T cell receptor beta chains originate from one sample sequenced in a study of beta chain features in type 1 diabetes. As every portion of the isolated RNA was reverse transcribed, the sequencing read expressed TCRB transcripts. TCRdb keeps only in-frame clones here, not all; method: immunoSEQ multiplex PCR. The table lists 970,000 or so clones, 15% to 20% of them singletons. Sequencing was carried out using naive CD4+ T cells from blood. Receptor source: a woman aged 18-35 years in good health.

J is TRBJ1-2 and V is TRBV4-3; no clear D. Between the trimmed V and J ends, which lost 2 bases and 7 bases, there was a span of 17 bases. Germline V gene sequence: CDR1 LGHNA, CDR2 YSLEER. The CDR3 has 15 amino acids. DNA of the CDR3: TGCGCCAGCAGCCAAAGTGCGGTCTCTGGTGGTGGCTACACCTTC. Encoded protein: CASSQSAVSGGGYTF.

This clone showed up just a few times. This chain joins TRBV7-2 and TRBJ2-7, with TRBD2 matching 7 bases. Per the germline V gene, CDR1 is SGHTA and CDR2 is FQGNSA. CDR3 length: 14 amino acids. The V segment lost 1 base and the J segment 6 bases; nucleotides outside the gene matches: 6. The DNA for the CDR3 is TGTGCCAGCAGCTTAGAGGGAGGGATCCCCGAGCAGTACTTC. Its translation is CASSLEGGIPEQYF.

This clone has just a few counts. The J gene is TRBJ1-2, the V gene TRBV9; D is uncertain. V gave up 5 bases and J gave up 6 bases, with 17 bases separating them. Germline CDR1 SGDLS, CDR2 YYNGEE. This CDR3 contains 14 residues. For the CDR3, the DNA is TGTGCCAGCAGACGAGCCGCCAGTACTCATGGCTACACCTTC. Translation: CASRRAASTHGYTF.

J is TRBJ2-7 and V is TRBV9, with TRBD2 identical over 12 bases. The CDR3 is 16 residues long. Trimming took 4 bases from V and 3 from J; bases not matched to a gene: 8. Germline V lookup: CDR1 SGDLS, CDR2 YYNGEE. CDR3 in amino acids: CASSLSGTSGHYEQYF. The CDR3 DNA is TGTGCCAGCAGCTTAAGCGGGACTAGCGGGCACTACGAGCAGTACTTC.

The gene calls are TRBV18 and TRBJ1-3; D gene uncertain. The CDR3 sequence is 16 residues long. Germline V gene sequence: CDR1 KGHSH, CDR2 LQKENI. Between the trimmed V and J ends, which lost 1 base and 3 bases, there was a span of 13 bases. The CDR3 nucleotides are TGTGCCAGCTCACCACGGCAGACTTTTAATGGAAACACCATATATTTT. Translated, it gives CASSPRQTFNGNTIYF.

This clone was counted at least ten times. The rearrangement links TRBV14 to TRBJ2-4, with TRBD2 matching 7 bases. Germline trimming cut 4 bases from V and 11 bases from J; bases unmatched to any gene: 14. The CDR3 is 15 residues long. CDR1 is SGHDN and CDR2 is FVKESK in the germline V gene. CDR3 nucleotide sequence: TGTGCCAGCAGCCCCATTGCGGGAGTGCCTTCAGTTCAGTACTTC. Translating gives CASSPIAGVPSVQYF.

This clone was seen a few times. CDR3 protein: CASSPPGQRMNTGELFF. For the CDR3, the DNA is TGTGCCAGCTCACCACCGGGACAGAGAATGAACACCGGGGAGCTGTTTTTT. The gene calls are TRBV18 and TRBJ2-2, with TRBD1 identical over 7 bases. This CDR3 spans 17 amino acids. Trimming removed 0 bases from V and 1 base from J; junction bases left unmatched: 5. Germline V gives CDR1 KGHSH, CDR2 LQKENI. Together with reference TRBV18 and TRBJ2-2, the CDR3 gives the full variable domain: NAGVMQNPRHLVRRRGQEARLRCSPMKGHSHVYWYRQLPEEGLKFMVYLQKENIIDESGMPKERFSAEFPKEGPSILRIQQVVRGDSAAYFCASSPPGQRMNTGELFFGEGSRLTVL.

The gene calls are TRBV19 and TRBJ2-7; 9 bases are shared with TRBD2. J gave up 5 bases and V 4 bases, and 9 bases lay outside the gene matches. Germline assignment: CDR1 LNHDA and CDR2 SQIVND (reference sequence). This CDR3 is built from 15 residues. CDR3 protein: CASSNDGGRADEQYF. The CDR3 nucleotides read TGTGCCAGTAGTAACGACGGCGGGAGGGCCGACGAGCAGTACTTC.